A selection of T cell receptor beta chains follows, all from one sample in a study of T cell responses to AZD1222 COVID-19 vaccine. Measured with immunoSEQ multiplex PCR; TCRdb has only the in-frame clones, and not every one. The sample shows tens of thousands of clones, about nine tenths of them seen only once. The starting material was peripheral blood, obtained on day 0 of AZD1222 vaccination. The receptors derive from an adult in good health. CDR3s include the opening cysteine and the closing phenylalanine or tryptophan. D genes are given only for firm matches. Clone size is stated in some rows and not others, as once, few, many or a class when expanded.

d_call j_call clone_size v_call cdr3_aa cdr3_nt
TRBD2 TRBJ2-3 once TRBV5-1 CASSFRLAGGPDTQYF TGCGCCAGCAGCTTTCGACTAGCGGGGGGGCCCGATACGCAGTATTTT
TRBD2 TRBJ2-5 . TRBV5-4 CASSLDVGLEETQYF TGTGCCAGCAGCTTGGATGTGGGACTAGAAGAGACCCAGTACTTC
. TRBJ1-5 . TRBV6-5 CASSHNRNSNQPQHF TGTGCCAGCAGTCACAATCGGAATAGCAATCAGCCCCAGCATTTT
. TRBJ2-1 . TRBV29-1 CSAPMGAGPYNEQFF TGCAGCGCCCCAATGGGAGCGGGCCCCTACAATGAGCAGTTCTTC
TRBD2 TRBJ2-1 . TRBV27 CASSLSEGLAGGYEQFF TGTGCCAGCAGTTTATCCGAGGGACTAGCGGGAGGCTATGAGCAGTTCTTC
TRBD2 TRBJ2-3 . TRBV2 CASSEGAGGPIDTQYF TGTGCCAGCAGTGAAGGAGCGGGAGGGCCTATAGATACGCAGTATTTT
TRBD1 TRBJ2-7 . TRBV7-9 CASSWGQISYEQYF TGTGCCAGCAGCTGGGGACAGATCTCCTACGAGCAGTACTTC
TRBD1 TRBJ1-4 . TRBV25-1 CASSPGDRNEKLFF TGTGCCAGCAGTCCAGGGGACAGAAATGAAAAACTGTTTTTT
. TRBJ2-5 . TRBV19 CASSSGLNSGVETQYF TGTGCCAGTAGTTCTGGACTTAATTCGGGAGTAGAGACCCAGTACTTC
. TRBJ2-5 . TRBV6-5 CAGGRIQETQYF TGTGCCGGGGGACGGATACAAGAGACCCAGTACTTC
. TRBJ1-6 . TRBV30 CAWRRGAGSPLHF TGTGCCTGGAGAAGAGGGGCTGGTTCACCCCTCCACTTT
TRBD2 TRBJ2-1 once TRBV5-4 CASSLGLAGGSNEQFF TGTGCCAGCAGCCTCGGACTAGCGGGAGGCTCCAATGAGCAGTTCTTC
TRBD1 TRBJ1-5 once TRBV27 CASSWTGGDQPQHF TGTGCCAGCAGTTGGACAGGGGGTGATCAGCCCCAGCATTTT
TRBD1 TRBJ1-6 . TRBV27 CASTVGQGVHNSPLHF TGTGCCAGCACTGTAGGACAGGGCGTCCATAATTCACCCCTCCACTTT
TRBD2 TRBJ2-3 once TRBV19 CASSISGRRTDTQYF TGTGCCAGTAGTATAAGCGGGAGAAGAACAGATACGCAGTATTTT
. TRBJ2-1 . TRBV7-2 CASSRQGMSSYNEQFF TGTGCCAGCAGCCGTCAGGGTATGAGCTCCTACAATGAGCAGTTCTTC
TRBD1 TRBJ1-1 . TRBV6-6 CASSSRGLDMNTEAFF TGTGCCAGCAGCTCCAGGGGGCTTGACATGAACACTGAAGCTTTCTTT
. TRBJ1-1 . TRBV2 CASSEAIGRGRDTEAFF TGTGCCAGCAGTGAAGCAATCGGGAGGGGCAGGGACACTGAAGCTTTCTTT
. TRBJ2-7 . TRBV11-2 CASSYSGTGKGTYEQYF TGTGCCAGCAGCTACTCCGGGACTGGCAAGGGAACCTACGAGCAGTACTTC
TRBD2 TRBJ2-7 . TRBV15 CATSRDGTSGSEQYF TGTGCCACCAGCAGAGATGGGACTAGCGGGAGCGAGCAGTACTTC
. TRBJ2-7 . TRBV7-9 CASSLRAGAGYEQYF TGTGCCAGCAGCTTAAGAGCAGGGGCCGGCTACGAGCAGTACTTC
. TRBJ1-6 . TRBV27 CASSSGHSPLHF TGTGCCAGCAGTTCAGGACACTCACCCCTCCACTTT
TRBD2 TRBJ2-3 . TRBV2 CASTQTSGGAPDTQYF TGTGCCAGCACCCAGACTAGCGGGGGGGCCCCAGATACGCAGTATTTT
. TRBJ2-1 . TRBV2 CASSDSAGVPTGPNNEQFF TGTGCCAGCAGTGATTCGGCAGGGGTTCCGACGGGACCTAACAATGAGCAGTTCTTC
. TRBJ1-5 . TRBV27 CASRSRPRSNQPQHF TGTGCCAGCAGAAGCCGGCCCAGGTCTAATCAGCCCCAGCATTTT
TRBD2 TRBJ2-3 once TRBV6-5 CATQSGESTDTQYF TGTGCCACCCAAAGCGGGGAAAGCACAGATACGCAGTATTTT
TRBD2 TRBJ2-3 . TRBV24-1 CATSESGRVGDTQYF TGTGCCACCAGCGAAAGCGGGAGAGTTGGAGATACGCAGTATTTT
. TRBJ1-5 . TRBV6-6 CASSQLLGGEPYSNQPQHF TGTGCCAGCAGTCAGCTCCTCGGGGGGGAGCCATATAGCAATCAGCCCCAGCATTTT
. TRBJ1-2 . TRBV6-1 CASSEDRSWGYTF TGTGCCAGCAGCGAAGACCGGTCGTGGGGCTACACCTTC
TRBD1 TRBJ1-1 . TRBV7-3 CASSSTGATEAFF TGTGCCAGCAGCTCTACAGGGGCCACTGAAGCTTTCTTT
. TRBJ2-2 . TRBV7-9 CASSFVEGTNTGELFF TGTGCCAGCAGCTTTGTCGAGGGTACCAACACCGGGGAGCTGTTTTTT
TRBD2 TRBJ2-5 . TRBV29-1 CSARLAGGQTQYF TGCAGCGCCAGACTAGCGGGAGGCCAGACCCAGTACTTC
. TRBJ1-4 . TRBV30 CAWSGLYRWRSATNEKLFF TGTGCCTGGAGCGGACTGTACAGGTGGAGGTCGGCAACTAATGAAAAACTGTTTTTT
. TRBJ1-6 . TRBV19 CASSIWFGPQDNSPLHF TGTGCCAGTAGTATATGGTTCGGCCCCCAGGATAATTCACCCCTCCACTTT
. TRBJ2-1 . TRBV20-1 CSARVSNEQFF TGCAGTGCTAGAGTCTCCAATGAGCAGTTCTTC
. TRBJ2-7 . TRBV13 CASSQIKGGGKQYF TGTGCCAGCAGCCAAATAAAGGGTGGGGGTAAGCAGTACTTC
. TRBJ2-1 once TRBV18 CASSLRRGPNEQFF TGTGCCAGCTCACTTCGGAGGGGGCCGAATGAGCAGTTCTTC
. TRBJ1-2 . TRBV27 CASSFKMFGSYGYTF TGTGCCAGCAGTTTCAAGATGTTCGGGTCCTATGGCTACACCTTC
. TRBJ1-1 . TRBV3-1/TRBV3-2 CASSQLVGEAFF TGTGCCAGCAGCCAATTGGTGGGTGAAGCTTTCTTT
. TRBJ2-7 . TRBV6-2/TRBV6-3 CASSYPVPSYEQYF TGTGCCAGCAGTTACCCGGTACCCTCCTACGAGCAGTACTTC
. TRBJ1-1 . TRBV18 CASSPPGALNTEAFF TGTGCCAGCTCACCACCGGGGGCTTTGAACACTGAAGCTTTCTTT
. TRBJ1-6 . TRBV6-2/TRBV6-3 CASTPQGGSSPLHF TGTGCCAGCACCCCACAGGGAGGCTCTTCACCCCTCCACTTT
TRBD2 TRBJ2-2 . TRBV30 CAGGTSGRMGTGELFF TGTGCCGGGGGGACTAGCGGGAGAATGGGGACCGGGGAGCTGTTTTTT
. TRBJ2-4 . TRBV6-5 CASSYSPLAAKNIQYF TGTGCCAGCAGTTACTCGCCCCTAGCAGCCAAAAACATTCAGTACTTC
TRBD1 TRBJ1-1 . TRBV30 CARDSLLMNTEAFF TGTGCCCGGGACAGCCTTCTTATGAACACTGAAGCTTTCTTT
TRBD1 TRBJ1-2 . TRBV6-5 CASSYFGTGYGYTF TGTGCCAGCAGTTACTTTGGGACAGGCTATGGCTACACCTTC
. TRBJ1-2 once TRBV6-5 CASSFPGRLGLRGYTF TGTGCCAGCAGTTTTCCTGGACGGTTGGGGTTGCGGGGCTACACCTTC
TRBD1 TRBJ2-1 . TRBV7-9 CASSFPTGGTYNEQFF TGTGCCAGCAGCTTCCCGACAGGGGGGACCTACAATGAGCAGTTCTTC
. TRBJ2-1 . TRBV30 CAWSPHGSPNEQFF TGTGCCTGGAGTCCACACGGGAGCCCAAATGAGCAGTTCTTC
TRBD1 TRBJ1-2 . TRBV7-9 CASSSGQGNYGYTF TGTGCCAGCAGTTCAGGACAGGGGAACTATGGCTACACCTTC
. TRBJ2-3 . TRBV7-2 CASSAGTDTQYF TGTGCCAGCAGCGCGGGCACAGATACGCAGTATTTT
. TRBJ2-7 few TRBV29-1 CSVEGAREQYF TGCAGCGTGGAGGGGGCGCGCGAGCAGTACTTC
. TRBJ1-5 . TRBV5-3 CARSKLRAPQHF TGTGCCAGAAGCAAACTACGGGCGCCCCAGCATTTT
. TRBJ1-5 once TRBV7-6 CASSHRAGRNSNQPQHF TGTGCCAGCAGCCACAGGGCGGGCCGGAATAGCAATCAGCCCCAGCATTTT
. TRBJ1-5 . TRBV3-1/TRBV3-2 CASSQESVQPQHF TGTGCCAGCAGCCAAGAAAGTGTCCAGCCCCAGCATTTT
. TRBJ2-2 . TRBV5-1 CASSFNIRDNTGELFF TGCGCCAGCAGCTTTAATATCCGGGACAACACCGGGGAGCTGTTTTTT
. TRBJ1-1 . TRBV5-1 CASSYDSWGTEAFF TGCGCCAGCAGCTACGACAGCTGGGGCACTGAAGCTTTCTTT